The 30 T cell receptor beta chains below all came from one sample that was sequenced in a study of siplizumab effects on memory and regulatory T cells. Profiled with immunoSEQ multiplex PCR; TCRdb holds only in-frame clones, not every one. The sample lists 62,000 or so clones; 75% to 90% were seen once. Sequenced material: memory CD4+ T cells sorted from blood. Receptors originate from a human donor in good health.

The genes are TRBV4-1 and TRBJ2-7; 7 bases match TRBD2. The length of the CDR3 is 16 residues. The junction had 14 bases not matched to a gene; V was cut back by 3 bases and J by 6 bases. The germline V gene encodes CDR1 MGHRA and CDR2 YSYEKL. The CDR3 sequence is CASSQGRTRGTGEQYF. The CDR3 DNA reads as TGCGCCAGCAGCCAGGGTAGGACTAGAGGGACGGGCGAGCAGTACTTC.

The chain is built from TRBV5-4 and TRBJ2-1, with TRBD1 matching 10 bases. This CDR3 is built from 13 residues. The V segment lost 4 bases and the J segment 7 bases; nucleotides outside the gene matches: 2. Germline V CDR1 and CDR2: SGHNT, YYREEE (reference sequence). CDR3 protein: CASSRGQGNEQFF. The DNA of the CDR3 is TGTGCCAGCAGCCGGGGACAGGGGAATGAGCAGTTCTTC.

The gene calls are TRBV20-1 and TRBJ1-2, with a tentative D call TRBD1 (5 bases). Germline CDR1 is DFQATT and CDR2 is SNEGSKA (reference sequence). Trimming left V 6 bases short and J 6 bases short, with 11 bases between. This CDR3 comprises 11 residues. DNA for the CDR3: TGCAGTGCGACAGAGTACGATGGCTACACCTTC. Its translation is CSATEYDGYTF.

The V call is TRBV28, the J call TRBJ2-3; 10 bases are a match to TRBD2. The J segment lost 2 bases and the V segment lost 6 bases, leaving 20 bases of the junction unmatched. In germline, CDR1 is MDHEN, CDR2 SYDVKM. The CDR3 sequence is 20 residues long. The CDR3 nucleotides are TGTGCCAGCAGCCCAGAGTCCCCGACTTTTAGCGGGGGGTTCACAGATACGCAGTATTTT. As protein: CASSPESPTFSGGFTDTQYF.

The chain uses TRBV7-2 and TRBJ1-6; 7 bases match TRBD1. The V gene's germline CDR1 is SGHTA and CDR2 FQGNSA. V trimming: 5 bases; J trimming: 6 bases; junction bases outside the gene matches: 4. The CDR3 sequence is 14 residues long. The CDR3 here is CASSPGQPNSPLHF. Written as DNA, the CDR3 is TGTGCCAGCAGCCCGGGACAGCCTAATTCACCCCTCCACTTT.

The genes are TRBV10-2 and TRBJ1-6; D perhaps matches TRBD1 (5 bases). This CDR3 has 15 residues. CDR1 and CDR2 from the germline V gene are WSHSY and SAAADI. V gave up 7 bases and J gave up 0 bases, with 10 bases separating them. CDR3 sequence: CASTTDSSYNSPLHF. The DNA of the CDR3 is TGCGCCAGCACCACCGACAGCTCCTATAATTCACCCCTCCACTTT.

V usage is TRBV5-5 and J usage is TRBJ1-5; weak D call: TRBD1 (5 bases). The CDR3 length is 16 residues. The V gene's germline CDR1 is SGHKS and CDR2 YYEKEE (reference sequence). V was trimmed by 1 base and J by 7 bases, leaving 18 bases between them. This CDR3 reads CASSLTVGAGLQPQHF. The CDR3 coding sequence is TGTGCCAGCAGCTTGACAGTTGGGGCAGGGTTGCAGCCCCAGCATTTT. Using reference TRBV5-5 and TRBJ1-5 for the parts outside the CDR3, the full variable domain is DAGVTQSPTHLIKTRGQQVTLRCSPISGHKSVSWYQQVLGQGPQFIFQYYEKEERGRGNFPDRFSARQFPNYSSELNVNALLLGDSALYLCASSLTVGAGLQPQHFGDGTRLSIL.

The genes are TRBV19 and TRBJ1-1, with no clear D. Germline lookup yields CDR1 LNHDA and CDR2 SQIVND (reference sequence). V shed 7 bases and J shed 0 bases, with 12 bases lying between them. CDR3 length: 14 amino acids. The CDR3 coding sequence is TGTGCCAGTATCCCTAGTGGCTTGAACACTGAAGCTTTCTTT. Protein product: CASIPSGLNTEAFF.

This chain links TRBV29-1 with TRBJ1-4, with a possible D match to TRBD1 (5 bases). The CDR3 is 13 residues long. Per the germline V gene, CDR1 is SQVTM and CDR2 is ANQGSEA. Trimming left V 1 base short and J 8 bases short, with 11 bases between. Here the CDR3 reads CSVEGGGDEKLFF. The CDR3 DNA is TGCAGCGTTGAAGGGGGCGGGGACGAAAAACTGTTTTTT.

This sequence joins TRBV7-9 and TRBJ2-7; tentatively, D is TRBD1 or TRBD2 (5 bases each). V shed 4 bases and J shed 3 bases, with 19 bases lying between them. The CDR3 extends over 16 amino acids. From germline, CDR1 is SEHNR and CDR2 FQNEAQ (reference sequence). The CDR3 is CASSSGRFRGHYEQYF. DNA of the CDR3: TGTGCCAGCAGCTCCGGTCGCTTCCGGGGCCACTACGAGCAGTACTTC.

The chain has TRBV5-1 and TRBJ2-5; possibly TRBD1 for D (5 bases). CDR1 and CDR2 from the germline V gene are SGHRS and YFSETQ. CDR3 length: 14 amino acids. The V and J ends lost 4 bases and 5 bases respectively, with 15 bases between them. The CDR3, as DNA: TGCGCCAGCAGCGGGCTCCTACACAGGGAGACCCAGTACTTC. It translates to CASSGLLHRETQYF.

The gene calls are TRBV5-4 and TRBJ1-4; D unresolved. Germline V lookup: CDR1 SGHNT, CDR2 YYREEE (reference sequence). The V end lost 0 bases, the J end lost 0 bases, and 6 bases lay between the germline ends. The CDR3 spans 15 residues. For the CDR3, the DNA is TGTGCCAGCAGCTTGGGTGGAGCAACTAATGAAAAACTGTTTTTT. Translated: CASSLGGATNEKLFF.

The chain carries TRBV4-1 and TRBJ2-2, with D maybe TRBD1 (6 bases). The CDR3 is 15 residues long. CDR1 and CDR2 (germline): MGHRA, YSYEKL. V gave up 4 bases and J gave up 0 bases, with 9 bases separating them. DNA of the CDR3: TGCGCCAGCAGCCGGGGGCAGTCGAACACCGGGGAGCTGTTTTTT. Translated: CASSRGQSNTGELFF.

CDR3 loop: CASSVTAGVNTEAFF. The DNA of the CDR3 is TGTGCCAGCAGCGTTACGGCGGGGGTGAACACTGAAGCTTTCTTT. This chain links TRBV9 with TRBJ1-1, with D maybe TRBD1 (5 bases). The CDR3 runs 15 residues. Germline CDR1 and CDR2: SGDLS and YYNGEE. V dropped 2 bases and J dropped 0 bases, with 11 bases sitting between them.

The chain couples TRBV7-9 to TRBJ1-5; D might be TRBD1 (5 bases). V gave up 3 bases and J gave up 7 bases, with 10 bases separating them. The V gene's germline CDR1 is SEHNR and CDR2 FQNEAQ (reference sequence). The CDR3 has 13 amino acids. The DNA for the CDR3 is TGTGCCAGCAGCTTTTCGGGGGGACAGCCCCAGCATTTT. This codes for CASSFSGGQPQHF.

The chain couples TRBV7-9 to TRBJ2-7, with 9 bases aligning to TRBD2. Germline V CDR1 and CDR2: SEHNR, FQNEAQ (reference sequence). CDR3 length: 15 amino acids. V lost 2 bases, J lost 5 bases, and 7 bases stayed unmatched. CDR3 coding DNA: TGTGCCAGCAGCTTATCTAGCGGGATAGGGGACGAGCAGTACTTC. This codes for CASSLSSGIGDEQYF.

The J gene is TRBJ2-1, the V gene TRBV11-2; 7 bases line up with TRBD2. V lost 3 bases to trimming and J lost 10 bases; unmatched junction nucleotides: 3. The CDR3 is 12 residues long. In germline, CDR1 is SGHAT, CDR2 FQNNGV. The CDR3 sequence is CASSLIAGEQFF. In DNA, the CDR3 is TGTGCCAGCAGCTTGATAGCGGGCGAGCAGTTCTTC.

The chain recombines TRBV7-9 with TRBJ1-5; D gene unclear. Germline CDR1 is SEHNR and CDR2 is FQNEAQ (reference sequence). Trimming left V 4 bases short and J 2 bases short, with 18 bases between. The CDR3 sequence is 17 residues long. Here the CDR3 reads CASSSTLEVHGNQPQHF. In DNA form, the CDR3 reads TGTGCCAGCAGCTCGACACTGGAGGTTCACGGCAATCAGCCCCAGCATTTT. Based on the CDR3 plus reference TRBV7-9 and TRBJ1-5, the full variable domain is DTGVSQNPRHKITKRGQNVTFRCDPISEHNRLYWYRQTLGQGPEFLTYFQNEAQLEKSRLLSDRFSAERPKGSFSTLEIQRTEQGDSAMYLCASSSTLEVHGNQPQHFGDGTRLSIL.

The genes are TRBV19 and TRBJ1-5, with D uncertain. The CDR3 runs 13 residues. Trimming removed 5 bases from V and 11 bases from J, with 16 bases in between. CDR1 LNHDA and CDR2 SQIVND come from the germline V gene (reference sequence). The DNA for the CDR3 is TGTGCCAGTAGTGAGCACGGGTCGGGATCCCAGCATTTT. The encoded protein is CASSEHGSGSQHF. The full variable domain, with the rest looked up from reference TRBV19 and TRBJ1-5, is DGGITQSPKYLFRKEGQNVTLSCEQNLNHDAMYWYRQDPGQGLRLIYYSQIVNDFQKGDIAEGYSVSREKKESFPLTVTSAQKNPTAFYLCASSEHGSGSQHFGDGTRLSIL.

V usage is TRBV29-1 and J usage is TRBJ2-5, with no clear D. The CDR3 totals 13 residues. V was shortened by 7 bases and J by 2 bases, with 14 bases between the two germline ends. CDR1 is SQVTM and CDR2 is ANQGSEA in the germline V gene. CDR3 sequence: CSGSRAQQETQYF. CDR3 nucleotide sequence: TGCAGCGGGAGCCGGGCTCAGCAAGAGACCCAGTACTTC. The full variable domain, with the rest looked up from reference TRBV29-1 and TRBJ2-5, is SAVISQKPSRDICQRGTSLTIQCQVDSQVTMMFWYRQQPGQSLTLIATANQGSEATYESGFVIDKFPISRPNLTFSTLTVSNMSPEDSSIYLCSGSRAQQETQYFGPGTRLLVL.

This clone has more than one count but fewer than ten. The V gene is TRBV15, the J gene TRBJ1-5; D perhaps matches TRBD1 (5 bases). The CDR3 has 15 residues. Looked up from germline, CDR1 is LNHNV and CDR2 is YYDKDF (reference sequence). Trimming took off 0 bases at V and 7 bases at J, with 13 bases between the two ends. The CDR3 loop is CATSREIRGFQPQHF. DNA for the CDR3: TGTGCCACCAGCAGAGAGATTCGGGGGTTCCAGCCCCAGCATTTT.

This clone was counted only a few times. The chain combines TRBV5-1 with TRBJ2-7; D gene unclear. The CDR3 runs to 13 residues. Germline V lookup: CDR1 SGHRS, CDR2 YFSETQ. Trimming took off 1 base at V and 1 base at J, with 6 bases between the two ends. The CDR3 DNA reads TGCGCCAGCAGCTTGACAGTATCCTACGAGCAGTACTTC. Translation gives CASSLTVSYEQYF.

Comments on this clone: At the DNA level, this CDR3 is encoded by other sequences in the same sample as well. J is TRBJ2-5 and V is TRBV5-1; tentatively, D is TRBD1 or TRBD2 (5 bases each). Germline assignment: CDR1 SGHRS and CDR2 YFSETQ. V shed 3 bases and J shed 5 bases, with 11 bases lying between them. This CDR3 contains 13 residues. The CDR3 here is CASSSVGEETQYF. In nucleotides, the CDR3 is TGCGCCAGCAGCTCCGTGGGGGAGGAGACCCAGTACTTC.

This clone was detected a few times. The chain links TRBV11-2 to TRBJ2-2; D is unresolved. CDR3 length: 14 amino acids. Germline loops: CDR1 SGHAT, CDR2 FQNNGV. V dropped 1 base and J dropped 0 bases, with 3 bases sitting between them. This chain's CDR3 is CASSLAPNTGELFF. The CDR3 DNA is TGTGCCAGCAGCTTAGCTCCGAACACCGGGGAGCTGTTTTTT.

V gene TRBV2 combines with J gene TRBJ2-1, with a possible D match to TRBD1 (5 bases). Germline loops: CDR1 SNHLY, CDR2 FYNNEI. The CDR3 totals 14 residues. The V end was cut by 7 bases, the J end by 2 bases, with 12 bases between. CDR3 in amino acids: CASNREDTYNEQFF. The CDR3 nucleotides are TGTGCCAGCAACCGAGAGGACACCTACAATGAGCAGTTCTTC.

The chain couples TRBV9 to TRBJ2-7; TRBD1 agrees at 7 bases. The V gene's germline CDR1 is SGDLS and CDR2 YYNGEE. V gave up 4 bases and J gave up 0 bases; unmatched junction bases: 7. The CDR3 totals 15 residues. The CDR3 DNA is TGTGCCAGCAGCCCCCGGGACAGAAGCTCCTACGAGCAGTACTTC. Amino acid sequence: CASSPRDRSSYEQYF.

The V call is TRBV5-4, the J call TRBJ2-5; D possibly uses TRBD1 or TRBD2 (5 bases each). Germline V CDR1 and CDR2: SGHNT, YYREEE (reference sequence). The CDR3 is 15 residues long. Trimming pared 4 bases from V and 2 bases from J, leaving 15 bases between. The CDR3 region is CASSRAGTQQETQYF. The CDR3 region has the DNA TGTGCCAGCAGCCGGGCCGGGACGCAACAAGAGACCCAGTACTTC.

The J gene is TRBJ2-1, the V gene TRBV7-2; 12 bases align to TRBD1. Germline loops: CDR1 SGHTA, CDR2 FQGNSA. Trimming took 6 bases from V and 9 from J; bases not matched to a gene: 9. The CDR3 runs to 15 residues. Written as DNA, the CDR3 is TGTGCCAGCAGGATCCGGGACAGGGGGCCGGTTGAGCAGTTCTTC. Protein sequence: CASRIRDRGPVEQFF.

The gene calls are TRBV5-4 and TRBJ2-7; TRBD1 agrees at 9 bases. Germline CDR1 SGHNT, CDR2 YYREEE (reference sequence). The V and J ends lost 4 bases and 4 bases, in that order; junction bases with no gene match: 6. This CDR3 region has 14 residues. The CDR3 DNA reads as TGTGCCAGCAGCCGCGGGACAGGGTTATACGAGCAGTACTTC. The encoded protein is CASSRGTGLYEQYF.

The chain combines TRBV6-5 with TRBJ1-5; D ambiguous. V lost 0 bases and J 2 bases, leaving 11 bases between the germline ends. Germline CDR1 reads MNHEY; CDR2 reads SVGAGI. The CDR3 sequence is 16 residues long. Here the CDR3 reads CASSYSSRGGNQPQHF. CDR3 sequence (DNA): TGTGCCAGCAGTTACTCGAGCAGAGGCGGCAATCAGCCCCAGCATTTT.